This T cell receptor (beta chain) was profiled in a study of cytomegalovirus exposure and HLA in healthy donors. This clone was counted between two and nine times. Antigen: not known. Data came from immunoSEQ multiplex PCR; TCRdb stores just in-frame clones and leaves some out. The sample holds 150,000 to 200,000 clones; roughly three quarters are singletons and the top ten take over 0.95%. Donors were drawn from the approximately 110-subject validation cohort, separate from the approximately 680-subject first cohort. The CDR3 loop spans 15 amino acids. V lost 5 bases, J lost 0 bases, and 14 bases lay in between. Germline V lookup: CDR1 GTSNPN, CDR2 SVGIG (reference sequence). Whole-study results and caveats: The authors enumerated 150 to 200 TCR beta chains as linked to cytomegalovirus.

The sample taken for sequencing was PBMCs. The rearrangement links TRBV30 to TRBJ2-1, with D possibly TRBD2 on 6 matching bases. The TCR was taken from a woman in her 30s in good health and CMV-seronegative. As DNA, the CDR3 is TGTGCCTGGGGAAGTAGCGGCCTCTCCTACAATGAGCAGTTCTTC. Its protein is CAWGSSGLSYNEQFF.